The 27 T cell receptor beta chains listed next were all sequenced from one sample in a study of T cell responses to AZD1222 COVID-19 vaccine. Libraries were prepared by immunoSEQ multiplex PCR; TCRdb keeps only in-frame clonotypes and omits some of them. The sample has 79,000 or so clones, roughly 90% seen once. Sequenced here: peripheral blood, sampled 28 days after the second AZD1222 dose. The receptors come from an adult who received the AZD1222 COVID-19 vaccine.

This chain links TRBV7-9 with TRBJ2-2, with unresolved D. V was pared by 1 base and J by 11 bases, with 17 bases between. The germline V gene has CDR1 SEHNR and CDR2 FQNEAQ (reference sequence). The CDR3 covers 15 residues. CDR3 protein: CASSLDFNIRYELFF. CDR3 in DNA: TGTGCCAGCAGCTTAGATTTCAACATCCGGTATGAGCTGTTTTTT.

CDR3 in DNA: TGTGCCAGCACGGAACAGGCCATGAACACTGAAGCTTTCTTT. This encodes CASTEQAMNTEAFF. V usage is TRBV7-9 and J usage is TRBJ1-1, with D possibly TRBD1 on 5 matching bases. This CDR3 region has 14 residues. Trimming removed 7 bases from V and 0 bases from J, with 12 bases in between. The germline V gene has CDR1 SEHNR and CDR2 FQNEAQ (reference sequence).

V gene TRBV10-3 combines with J gene TRBJ2-7; D is unresolved. V gave up 3 bases and J gave up 6 bases, with 9 bases separating them. The germline V gene has CDR1 ENHRY and CDR2 SYGVKD. This CDR3 has 12 residues. The CDR3 spells CAISDLEPEQYF. The DNA of the CDR3 is TGTGCCATCAGTGATCTAGAGCCCGAGCAGTACTTC.

The gene calls are TRBV18 and TRBJ1-4, with TRBD1 matching over 9 bases. V was clipped by 5 bases and J by 8 bases; unmatched bases: 6. From germline, CDR1 is KGHSH and CDR2 LQKENI. The CDR3 length is 14 residues. The CDR3 protein is CASSSGQGGEKLFF. CDR3 nucleotide sequence: TGTGCCAGCTCATCGGGACAGGGAGGGGAAAAACTGTTTTTT. Full variable domain (remainder filled in from reference TRBV18 and TRBJ1-4): NAGVMQNPRHLVRRRGQEARLRCSPMKGHSHVYWYRQLPEEGLKFMVYLQKENIIDESGMPKERFSAEFPKEGPSILRIQQVVRGDSAAYFCASSSGQGGEKLFFGSGTQLSVL.

The rearrangement links TRBV5-4 to TRBJ2-2, with 7 bases that match TRBD1. The CDR3 has 15 amino acids. V shed 0 bases and J 4 bases; nucleotides not matched to a gene: 3. The germline V gene has CDR1 SGHNT and CDR2 YYREEE (reference sequence). For the CDR3, the DNA is TGTGCCAGCAGCTTGGGTGGACAGGTCACCGGGGAGCTGTTTTTT. Its translation is CASSLGGQVTGELFF. The full variable domain, completed using reference TRBV5-4 and TRBJ2-2, is ETGVTQSPTHLIKTRGQQVTLRCSSQSGHNTVSWYQQALGQGPQFIFQYYREEENGRGNFPPRFSGLQFPNYSSELNVNALELDDSALYLCASSLGGQVTGELFFGEGSRLTVL.

This clone has more than one count but fewer than ten. The rearrangement joins TRBV13 to TRBJ2-7; D is perhaps TRBD2 (5 bases). Germline CDR1 is PRHDT and CDR2 is FYEKMQ (reference sequence). The CDR3 is made up of 12 amino acids. Trimming cost V 1 base and J 9 bases, with 10 bases left between them. The CDR3 bases are TGTGCCAGCAGCTTAGCGGGAAAAGGGCAGTACGTC. This gives the protein CASSLAGKGQYV.

The rearrangement joins TRBV7-9 to TRBJ2-5; D is ambiguous. Trimming removed 5 bases at V and 0 bases at J, with 7 bases between. This CDR3 spans 13 amino acids. The germline V gene encodes CDR1 SEHNR and CDR2 FQNEAQ (reference sequence). CDR3 bases: TGTGCCAGCAGCCCCCCCTACCAAGAGACCCAGTACTTC. Its translation: CASSPPYQETQYF.

The chain carries TRBV2 and TRBJ1-3; TRBD1 is a possible D gene (6 bases). CDR1 is SNHLY, CDR2 FYNNEI, per germline. V lost 3 bases and J 7 bases, leaving 10 bases between the germline ends. This CDR3 region has 13 residues. CDR3 residues: CASSDGQGNTIYF. The DNA for the CDR3 is TGTGCCAGCAGTGATGGGCAGGGGAACACCATATATTTT. Using reference TRBV2 and TRBJ1-3 for the parts outside the CDR3, the full variable domain is EPEVTQTPSHQVTQMGQEVILRCVPISNHLYFYWYRQILGQKVEFLVSFYNNEISEKSEIFDDQFSVERPDGSNFTLKIRSTKLEDSAMYFCASSDGQGNTIYFGEGSWLTVV.

This sequence joins TRBV4-3 and TRBJ2-1; possibly TRBD1 for D (6 bases). V dropped 1 base and J dropped 1 base, with 11 bases sitting between them. From germline, CDR1 is LGHNA and CDR2 YSLEER. The CDR3 is 16 residues long. Here the CDR3 DNA reads TGCGCCAGCAGCCAAGTTTTGGACAGTTCCTACAATGAGCAGTTCTTC. Its protein product is CASSQVLDSSYNEQFF.

This sequence joins TRBV5-6 and TRBJ2-2, with D uncertain. The V gene lost 1 base and the J gene lost 7 bases, with 5 bases spanning the gap. This CDR3 region has 12 residues. Germline CDR1 SGHDT, CDR2 YYEEEE. CDR3 loop: CASSLYVGELFF. The CDR3 DNA reads as TGTGCCAGCAGCTTGTACGTCGGGGAGCTGTTTTTT.

V is TRBV12-3 or TRBV12-4 and J is TRBJ2-7, with unresolved D. CDR3 length equals 11 residues. The germline V and J ends were trimmed by 7 bases and 6 bases, with 10 bases remaining between them. CDR3 nucleotides: TGTGCCAGCACCGCAGGCACCGAGCAGTACTTC. It specifies CASTAGTEQYF.

This clone was observed a few times. This chain connects TRBV19 to TRBJ2-3, with D unresolved. Trimming cost V 2 bases and J 0 bases, with 6 bases left between them. The CDR3 extends over 14 amino acids. Germline V CDR1 and CDR2: LNHDA, SQIVND (reference sequence). The CDR3 DNA reads as TGTGCCAGTAGTATATCTGGTAGCACAGATACGCAGTATTTT. It is translated as CASSISGSTDTQYF.

In its sample, this clone was seen once. This rearrangement joins TRBV7-2 to TRBJ2-2, with TRBD1 as a possible D gene (6 bases). From germline, CDR1 is SGHTA and CDR2 FQGNSA. This CDR3 is 16 amino acids long. Trimming shortened V by 1 base and J by 3 bases, and 12 bases separated the two germline ends. The CDR3 bases are TGTGCCAGCAGCTTAGTGTGGGGGCAGGACACCGGGGAGCTGTTTTTT. Translation gives CASSLVWGQDTGELFF.

V is TRBV25-1 and J is TRBJ1-2; TRBD1 matches at 10 bases. The CDR3 extends over 16 amino acids. CDR1 is MGHDK and CDR2 is SYGVNS in the germline V gene. Germline trimming cut 2 bases from V and 7 bases from J; bases unmatched to any gene: 10. Here the CDR3 reads CASSEPPGQGSSGYTF. The CDR3 coding sequence is TGTGCCAGCAGTGAACCCCCGGGACAGGGGTCGTCTGGCTACACCTTC.

The V and J genes are TRBV5-1 and TRBJ1-6, with 7 positions matching TRBD1. The CDR3 length is 16 residues. J gave up 6 bases and V 0 bases, and 6 bases lay outside the gene matches. In germline, CDR1 is SGHRS, CDR2 YFSETQ. Here the CDR3 DNA reads TGCGCCAGCAGCTTGGAAGCTAGGGGGCCTAATTCACCCCTCCACTTT. Amino acids: CASSLEARGPNSPLHF. Full variable domain (rest looked up from reference TRBV5-1 and TRBJ1-6): KAGVTQTPRYLIKTRGQQVTLSCSPISGHRSVSWYQQTPGQGLQFLFEYFSETQRNKGNFPGRFSGRQFSNSRSEMNVSTLELGDSALYLCASSLEARGPNSPLHFGNGTRLTVT.

The chain carries TRBV4-3 and TRBJ2-7; 9 bases align to TRBD1. The CDR3 consists of 15 residues. J lost 2 bases, V lost 1 base, and 3 bases had no gene match. CDR1 and CDR2 from the germline V gene are LGHNA and YSLEER. The CDR3 DNA reads as TGCGCCAGCAGCCAAGGTCGACAGGGGGCCTACGAGCAGTACTTC. Translating gives CASSQGRQGAYEQYF.

V and J are TRBV11-2 and TRBJ2-5, with D hard to call. Germline lookup yields CDR1 SGHAT and CDR2 FQNNGV. V was cut by 2 bases and J by 3 bases, with 7 bases left in between. CDR3 length: 13 amino acids. This CDR3 reads CASSLFPKETQYF. The CDR3 coding sequence is TGTGCCAGCAGCTTATTCCCAAAAGAGACCCAGTACTTC.

CDR3 in DNA: TGTGCCAGCAGCAAATTCCCCGGGACACTAAACACTGAAGCTTTCTTT. This sequence encodes CASSKFPGTLNTEAFF. The chain couples TRBV7-2 to TRBJ1-1; D might be TRBD1 (6 bases). The CDR3 runs 16 residues. The V end lost 5 bases, the J end lost 2 bases, and 18 bases lay between the germline ends. Germline lookup yields CDR1 SGHTA and CDR2 FQGNSA.

The gene calls are TRBV4-1 and TRBJ2-3; 7 bases fit TRBD2. The length of the CDR3 is 16 residues. V lost 4 bases to trimming and J lost 0 bases; unmatched junction nucleotides: 7. CDR1 and CDR2 (germline): MGHRA, YSYEKL. The CDR3 sequence is CASSPREGLSTDTQYF. The DNA for the CDR3 is TGCGCCAGCAGCCCCAGGGAGGGCCTTAGCACAGATACGCAGTATTTT.

This clone was counted once. The chain combines TRBV4-2 with TRBJ2-5; TRBD1 might be the D (6 bases). The germline V gene has CDR1 LGHNA and CDR2 YNFKEQ. Between the trimmed V and J ends, which lost 4 bases and 2 bases, there was a span of 11 bases. The CDR3 length is 14 residues. CDR3 nucleotides: TGTGCCAGCAGCCGAGGGGGTGTTCAAGAGACCCAGTACTTC. This encodes CASSRGGVQETQYF.

The CDR3 region is CASSIRVQETQYF. In DNA, the CDR3 is TGTGCCAGCAGCATTCGGGTACAAGAGACCCAGTACTTC. This chain uses TRBV7-6 with TRBJ2-5, with unresolved D. V gave up 5 bases and J gave up 2 bases, with 9 bases separating them. Per the germline V gene, CDR1 is SGHVS and CDR2 is FNYEAQ. The CDR3 totals 13 residues.

The chain uses TRBV12-3 or TRBV12-4 and TRBJ1-5, with D hard to call. This CDR3 has 13 amino acids. The V and J ends lost 1 base and 4 bases respectively, with 5 bases between them. CDR3 sequence: CASSLVGNQPQHF. In DNA, the CDR3 is TGTGCCAGCAGTTTAGTAGGAAATCAGCCCCAGCATTTT.

Only one count was recorded for this clone. The chain couples TRBV4-1 to TRBJ1-2; 8 bases are shared with TRBD1. The CDR3 loop spans 15 amino acids. The V gene's germline CDR1 is MGHRA and CDR2 YSYEKL. The V and J ends lost 5 bases and 5 bases, in that order; junction bases with no gene match: 10. The CDR3 spells CASSKTGGRAYGYTF. Written as DNA, the CDR3 is TGCGCCAGCAGCAAAACAGGGGGGAGGGCTTATGGCTACACCTTC.

V usage is TRBV21-1 and J usage is TRBJ2-7; the table's D call, TRBD1, was not checked against the DNA. TRBV21-1 represents a pseudogene. This CDR3 has 15 amino acids. CDR3 sequence reads: CASSKDYDTTYEQYV. DNA of the CDR3: TGTGCCAGCAGCAAAGATTACGACACAACCTACGAGCAGTACGTC.

The chain employs TRBV6-2 or TRBV6-3 and TRBJ1-2, with 10 bases lining up with TRBD1. CDR3 size: 17 residues. Losses at the gene ends were 2 bases for V and 4 bases for J; bases not matched to a gene: 10. Germline-derived CDR1 and CDR2 are MNHEY and SVGEGT. CDR3 amino acids: CASSYPITGTGAYGYTF. The DNA for the CDR3 is TGTGCCAGCAGTTACCCGATAACCGGGACAGGGGCCTATGGCTACACCTTC.

The V call is TRBV6-2 or TRBV6-3, the J call TRBJ2-1; 7 bases line up with TRBD2. CDR3 size: 15 residues. With 2 bases clipped from V and 4 bases from J, the junction kept 5 bases outside the gene matches. From germline, CDR1 is MNHEY and CDR2 SVGEGT. CDR3 protein: CASSYAAGEYNEQFF. The DNA for the CDR3 is TGTGCCAGCAGTTACGCGGCGGGAGAATACAATGAGCAGTTCTTC.

The J gene is TRBJ2-3, the V gene TRBV5-1; D might be TRBD1 (6 bases). This CDR3 region has 16 residues. V was cut by 0 bases and J by 1 base, with 12 bases left in between. Germline lookup yields CDR1 SGHRS and CDR2 YFSETQ. The CDR3 nucleotides are TGCGCCAGCAGCTTGGCCATTAAGGGGGGCACAGATACGCAGTATTTT. It translates to CASSLAIKGGTDTQYF. Using reference TRBV5-1 and TRBJ2-3 for the parts outside the CDR3, the full variable domain is KAGVTQTPRYLIKTRGQQVTLSCSPISGHRSVSWYQQTPGQGLQFLFEYFSETQRNKGNFPGRFSGRQFSNSRSEMNVSTLELGDSALYLCASSLAIKGGTDTQYFGPGTRLTVL.